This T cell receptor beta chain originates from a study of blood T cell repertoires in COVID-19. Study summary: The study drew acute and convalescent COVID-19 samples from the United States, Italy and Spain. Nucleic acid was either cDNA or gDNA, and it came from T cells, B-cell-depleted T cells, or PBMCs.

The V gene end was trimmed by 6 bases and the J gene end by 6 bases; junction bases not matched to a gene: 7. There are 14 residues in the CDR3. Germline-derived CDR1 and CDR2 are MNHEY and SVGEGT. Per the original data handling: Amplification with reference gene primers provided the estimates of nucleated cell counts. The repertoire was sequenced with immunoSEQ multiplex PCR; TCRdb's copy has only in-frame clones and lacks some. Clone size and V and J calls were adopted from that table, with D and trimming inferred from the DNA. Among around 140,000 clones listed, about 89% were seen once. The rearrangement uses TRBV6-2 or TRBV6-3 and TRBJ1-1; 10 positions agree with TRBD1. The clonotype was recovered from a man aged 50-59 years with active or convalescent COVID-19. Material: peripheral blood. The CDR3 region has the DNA TGTGCCAGCAGCCCGTTGGGACAGGGGCCTGAAGCTTTCTTT. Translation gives CASSPLGQGPEAFF.